This T cell receptor (beta chain) was retrieved from a study of cytomegalovirus exposure and HLA in healthy donors. The wider study: As an earlier analysis found, about 179 million T cells yielded approximately 110 million unique TCR beta sequences. Among some 400 genotyped donors, more than 65% fell in the Caucasian-associated ancestry cluster. Study-wide points: HLA alleles were associated with 15,000 to 20,000 TCR beta sequences in a later analysis at 0.05 false discovery rate.

In the PCR, 60 Vbeta and 13 Jbeta primers were used. Original analysis: The authors later counted roughly 76 million unique TCR beta chains, 9.5 million to 11 million of them shared. Measured with immunoSEQ multiplex PCR; TCRdb has only the in-frame clones, and not every one. Clone size and the V and J calls come from that table; the DNA yielded D and trimming. The table records about 170,000 clones, around three quarters of them present only once. Details on this clone: The antigen is unknown.

CDR1 and CDR2 (germline): SGHDT, YYEEEE. The CDR3 consists of 15 residues. The junction had 7 bases not matched to a gene; V was cut back by 5 bases and J by 3 bases. The clonotype was recovered from a young woman in good health and CMV-seropositive. The sequenced sample was PBMCs. The chain employs TRBV5-6 and TRBJ2-7, with TRBD1 matching 11 bases. CDR3 DNA sequence: TGTGCCAGCAGATCAACCGGGACAGGGGGCTACGAGCAGTACTTC. It specifies CASRSTGTGGYEQYF.